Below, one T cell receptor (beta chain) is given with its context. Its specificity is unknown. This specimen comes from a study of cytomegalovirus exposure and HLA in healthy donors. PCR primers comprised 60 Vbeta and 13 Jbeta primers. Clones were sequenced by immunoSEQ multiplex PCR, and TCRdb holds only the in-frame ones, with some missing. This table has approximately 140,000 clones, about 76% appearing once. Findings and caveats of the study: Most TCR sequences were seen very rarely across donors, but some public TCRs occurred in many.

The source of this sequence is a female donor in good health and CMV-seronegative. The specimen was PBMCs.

The CDR3 DNA follows: TGTGCCAGCAGCTTTGGACAGGGCTCCTACGAGCAGTACTTC. It is translated as CASSFGQGSYEQYF. The rearrangement uses TRBV5-8 and TRBJ2-7, with TRBD1 matching over 8 bases. Germline assignment: CDR1 SGHTS and CDR2 YDEGEE. CDR3 length: 14 amino acids. Trimming at V came to 2 bases and at J to 0 bases, leaving 1 base not matched to a gene.